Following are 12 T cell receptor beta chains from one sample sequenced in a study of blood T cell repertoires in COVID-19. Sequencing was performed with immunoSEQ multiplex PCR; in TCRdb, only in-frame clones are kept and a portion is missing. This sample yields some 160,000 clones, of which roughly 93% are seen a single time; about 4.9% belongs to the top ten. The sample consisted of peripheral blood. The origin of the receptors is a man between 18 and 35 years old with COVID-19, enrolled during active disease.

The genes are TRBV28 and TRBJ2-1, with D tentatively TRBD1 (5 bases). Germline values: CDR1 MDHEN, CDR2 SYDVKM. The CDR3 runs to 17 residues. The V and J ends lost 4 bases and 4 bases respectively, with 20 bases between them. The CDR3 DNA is TGTGCCAGCAGTTCTACCCCGGACACGACCGTTTACAATGAGCAGTTCTTC. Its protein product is CASSSTPDTTVYNEQFF.

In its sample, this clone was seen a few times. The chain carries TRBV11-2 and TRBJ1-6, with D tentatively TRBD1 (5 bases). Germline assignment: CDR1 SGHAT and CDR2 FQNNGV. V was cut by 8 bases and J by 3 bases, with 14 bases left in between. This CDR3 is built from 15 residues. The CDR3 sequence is CASSPGGFYNSPLHF. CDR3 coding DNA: TGTGCCAGCTCCCCCGGGGGGTTCTATAATTCACCCCTCCACTTT.

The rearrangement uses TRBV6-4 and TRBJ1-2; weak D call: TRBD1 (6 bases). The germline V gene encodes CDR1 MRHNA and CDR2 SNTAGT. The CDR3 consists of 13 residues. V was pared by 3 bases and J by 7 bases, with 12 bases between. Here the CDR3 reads CASSESGGGGYTF. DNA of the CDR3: TGTGCCAGCAGTGAGTCGGGGGGCGGTGGCTACACCTTC.

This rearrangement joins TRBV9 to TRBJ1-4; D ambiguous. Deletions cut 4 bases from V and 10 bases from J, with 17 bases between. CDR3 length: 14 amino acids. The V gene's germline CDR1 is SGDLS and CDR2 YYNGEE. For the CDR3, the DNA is TGTGCCAGCAGCCAAGGACGGTTTGAGGGAAAACTGTTTTTT. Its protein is CASSQGRFEGKLFF.

The CDR3 DNA follows: TGTGCCAGCAGCTTACGACAGGTCGGGGAAAAACTGTTTTTT. Protein: CASSLRQVGEKLFF. The chain links TRBV7-2 to TRBJ1-4; TRBD1 is a possible D gene (6 bases). The germline gives CDR1 SGHTA, CDR2 FQGNSA. The length of the CDR3 is 14 residues. The germline V and J ends were trimmed by 2 bases and 8 bases, with 12 bases remaining between them.

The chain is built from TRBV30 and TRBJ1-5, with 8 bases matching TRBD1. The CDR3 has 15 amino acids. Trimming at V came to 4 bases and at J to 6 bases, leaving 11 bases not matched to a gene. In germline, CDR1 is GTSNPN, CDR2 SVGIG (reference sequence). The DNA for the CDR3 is TGTGCCTGGAATTCAGGGGGCGATGGGCGTCAGCCCCAGCATTTT. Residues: CAWNSGGDGRQPQHF.

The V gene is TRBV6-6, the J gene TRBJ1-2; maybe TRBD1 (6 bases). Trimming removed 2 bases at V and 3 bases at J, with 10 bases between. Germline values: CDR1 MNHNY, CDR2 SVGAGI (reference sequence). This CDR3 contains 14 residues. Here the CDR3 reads CASSYAAGDYGYTF. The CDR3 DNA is TGTGCCAGCAGTTACGCGGCAGGGGACTATGGCTACACCTTC.

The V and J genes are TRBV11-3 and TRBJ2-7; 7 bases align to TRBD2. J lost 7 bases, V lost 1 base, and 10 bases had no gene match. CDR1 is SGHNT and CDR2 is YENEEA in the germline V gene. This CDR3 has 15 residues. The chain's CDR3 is CASSLGGGPSGEQYF. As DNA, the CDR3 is TGTGCCAGCAGCTTAGGGGGAGGGCCATCGGGGGAGCAGTACTTC. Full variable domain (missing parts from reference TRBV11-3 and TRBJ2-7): EAGVVQSPRYKIIEKKQPVAFWCNPISGHNTLYWYLQNLGQGPELLIRYENEEAVDDSQLPKDRFSAERLKGVDSTLKIQPAELGDSAVYLCASSLGGGPSGEQYFGPGTRLTVT.

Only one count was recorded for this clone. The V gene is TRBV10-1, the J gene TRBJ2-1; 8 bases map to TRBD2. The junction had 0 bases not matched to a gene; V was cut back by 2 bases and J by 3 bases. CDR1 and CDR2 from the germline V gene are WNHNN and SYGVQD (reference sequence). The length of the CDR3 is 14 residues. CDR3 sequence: CASSETSGYNEQFF. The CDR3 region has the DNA TGCGCCAGCAGTGAGACTAGCGGCTACAATGAGCAGTTCTTC.

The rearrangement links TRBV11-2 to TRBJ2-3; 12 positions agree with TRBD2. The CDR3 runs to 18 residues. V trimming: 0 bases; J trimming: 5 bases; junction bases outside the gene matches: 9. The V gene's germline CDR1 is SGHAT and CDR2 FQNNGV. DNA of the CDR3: TGTGCCAGCAGCTTAGAGGGACTAGCGGGCCCTGGGGGAGATACGCAGTATTTT. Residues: CASSLEGLAGPGGDTQYF.

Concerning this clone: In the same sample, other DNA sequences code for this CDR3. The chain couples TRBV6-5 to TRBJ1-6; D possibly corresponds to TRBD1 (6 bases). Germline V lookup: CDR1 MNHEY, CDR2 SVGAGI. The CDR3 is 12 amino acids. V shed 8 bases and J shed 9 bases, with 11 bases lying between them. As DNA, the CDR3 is TGTGCCAGCTCCCCGACAGGTTCACCCCTCCACTTT. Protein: CASSPTGSPLHF.

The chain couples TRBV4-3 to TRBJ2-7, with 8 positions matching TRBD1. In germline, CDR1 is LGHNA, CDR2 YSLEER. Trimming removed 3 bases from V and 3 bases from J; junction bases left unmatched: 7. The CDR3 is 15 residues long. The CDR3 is CASSQGTGGGYEQYF. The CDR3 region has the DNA TGCGCCAGCAGCCAGGGGACAGGTGGGGGCTACGAGCAGTACTTC.